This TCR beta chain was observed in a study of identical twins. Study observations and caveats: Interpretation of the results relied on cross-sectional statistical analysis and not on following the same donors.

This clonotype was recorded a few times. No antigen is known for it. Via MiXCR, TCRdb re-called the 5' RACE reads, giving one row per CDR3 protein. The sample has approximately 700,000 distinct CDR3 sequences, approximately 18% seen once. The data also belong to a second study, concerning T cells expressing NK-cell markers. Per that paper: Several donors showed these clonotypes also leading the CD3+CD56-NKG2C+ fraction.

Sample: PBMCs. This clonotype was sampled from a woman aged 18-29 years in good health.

CDR3 amino acids: CAWSVRVLYEQYF. The CDR3 bases are TGTGCCTGGAGTGTACGGGTCCTCTACGAGCAGTACTTC. The gene calls are TRBV30 and TRBJ2-7; no clear D. The CDR3 consists of 13 residues. The germline V gene encodes CDR1 GTSNPN and CDR2 SVGIG (reference sequence). The V and J ends lost 0 bases and 3 bases respectively, with 9 bases between them.